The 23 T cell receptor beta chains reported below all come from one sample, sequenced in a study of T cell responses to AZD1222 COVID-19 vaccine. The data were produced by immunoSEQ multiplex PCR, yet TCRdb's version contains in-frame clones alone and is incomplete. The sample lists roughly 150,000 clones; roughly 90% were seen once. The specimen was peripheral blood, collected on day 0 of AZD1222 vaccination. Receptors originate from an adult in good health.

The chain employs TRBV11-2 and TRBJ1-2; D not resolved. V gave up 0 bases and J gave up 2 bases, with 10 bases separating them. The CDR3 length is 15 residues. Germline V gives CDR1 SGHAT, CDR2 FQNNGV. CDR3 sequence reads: CASSLDRRLNYGYTF. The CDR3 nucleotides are TGTGCCAGCAGCTTAGATCGGCGGTTAAACTATGGCTACACCTTC.

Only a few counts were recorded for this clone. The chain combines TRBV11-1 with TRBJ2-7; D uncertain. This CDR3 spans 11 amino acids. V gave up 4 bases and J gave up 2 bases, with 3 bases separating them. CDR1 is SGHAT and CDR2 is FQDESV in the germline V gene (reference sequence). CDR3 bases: TGTGCCAGCAGCTCCACCTACGAGCAGTACTTC. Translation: CASSSTYEQYF.

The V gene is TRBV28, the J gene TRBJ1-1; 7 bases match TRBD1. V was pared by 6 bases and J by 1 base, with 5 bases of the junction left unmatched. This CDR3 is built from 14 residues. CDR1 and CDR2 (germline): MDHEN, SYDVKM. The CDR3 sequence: CASRTGTENTEAFF. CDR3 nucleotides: TGTGCCAGCAGAACCGGGACAGAGAACACTGAAGCTTTCTTT.

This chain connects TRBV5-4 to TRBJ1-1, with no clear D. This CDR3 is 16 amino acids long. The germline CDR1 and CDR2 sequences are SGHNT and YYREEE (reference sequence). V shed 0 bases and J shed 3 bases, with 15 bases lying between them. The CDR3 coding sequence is TGTGCCAGCAGCTTGGCGGCTTTAAACCGGGACACTGAAGCTTTCTTT. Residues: CASSLAALNRDTEAFF.

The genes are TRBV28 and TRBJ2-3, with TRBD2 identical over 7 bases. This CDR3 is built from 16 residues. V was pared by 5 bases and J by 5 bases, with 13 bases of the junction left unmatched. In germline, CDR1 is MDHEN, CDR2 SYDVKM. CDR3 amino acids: CASSTMSWRGGDTQYF. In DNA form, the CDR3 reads TGTGCCAGCAGTACCATGTCATGGCGCGGGGGAGATACGCAGTATTTT.

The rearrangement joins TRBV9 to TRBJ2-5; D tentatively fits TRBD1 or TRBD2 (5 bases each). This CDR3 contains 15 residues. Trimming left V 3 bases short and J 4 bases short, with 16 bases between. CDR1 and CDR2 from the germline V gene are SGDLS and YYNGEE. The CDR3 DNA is TGTGCCAGCAGCGGGGGGACGCGGCTTACAGAGACCCAGTACTTC. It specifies CASSGGTRLTETQYF.

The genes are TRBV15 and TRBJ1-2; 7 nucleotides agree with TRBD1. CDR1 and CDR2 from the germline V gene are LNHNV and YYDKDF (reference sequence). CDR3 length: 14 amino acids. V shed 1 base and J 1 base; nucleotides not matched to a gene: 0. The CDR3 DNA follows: TGTGCCACCAGCAGAGGACAGGGTAACTATGGCTACACCTTC. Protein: CATSRGQGNYGYTF.

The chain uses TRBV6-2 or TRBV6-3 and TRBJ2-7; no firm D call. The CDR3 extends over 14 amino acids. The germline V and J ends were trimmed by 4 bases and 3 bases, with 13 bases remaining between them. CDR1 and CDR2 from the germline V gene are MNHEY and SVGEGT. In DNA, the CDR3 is TGTGCCAGCAGTTCCACTAACACCGGCTACGAGCAGTACTTC. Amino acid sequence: CASSSTNTGYEQYF.

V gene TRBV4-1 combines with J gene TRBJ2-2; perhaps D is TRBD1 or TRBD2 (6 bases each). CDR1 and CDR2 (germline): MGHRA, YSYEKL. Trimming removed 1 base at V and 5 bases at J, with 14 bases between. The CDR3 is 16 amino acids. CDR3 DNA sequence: TGCGCCAGCAGCCAAGGCACGGGGGCGAGTACCGGGGAGCTGTTTTTT. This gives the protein CASSQGTGASTGELFF.

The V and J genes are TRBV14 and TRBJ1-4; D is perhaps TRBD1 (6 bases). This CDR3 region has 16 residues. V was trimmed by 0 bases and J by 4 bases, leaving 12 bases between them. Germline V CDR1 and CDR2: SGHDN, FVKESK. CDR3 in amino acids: CASSQDQGWGNEKLFF. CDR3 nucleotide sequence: TGTGCCAGCAGCCAAGACCAGGGGTGGGGTAATGAAAAACTGTTTTTT.

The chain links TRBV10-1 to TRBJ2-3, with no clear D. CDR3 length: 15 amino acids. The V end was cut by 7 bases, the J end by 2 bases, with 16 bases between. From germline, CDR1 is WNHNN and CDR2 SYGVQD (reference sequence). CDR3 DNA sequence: TGCGCCAGCAACCGAGGTGATACACTCACAGATACGCAGTATTTT. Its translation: CASNRGDTLTDTQYF.

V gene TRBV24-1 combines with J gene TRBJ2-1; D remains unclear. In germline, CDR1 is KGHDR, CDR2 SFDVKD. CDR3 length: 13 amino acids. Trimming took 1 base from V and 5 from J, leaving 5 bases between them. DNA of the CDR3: TGTGCCACCAGTGATTTTTGGGACAATGAGCAGTTCTTC. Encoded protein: CATSDFWDNEQFF.

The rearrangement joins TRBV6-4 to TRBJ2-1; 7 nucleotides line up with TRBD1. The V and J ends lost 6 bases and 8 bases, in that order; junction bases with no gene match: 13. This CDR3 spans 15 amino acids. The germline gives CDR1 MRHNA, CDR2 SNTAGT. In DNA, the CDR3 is TGTGCCAGCAGCATATCCGGGACAGATTATGATGAGCAGTTCTTC. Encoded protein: CASSISGTDYDEQFF.

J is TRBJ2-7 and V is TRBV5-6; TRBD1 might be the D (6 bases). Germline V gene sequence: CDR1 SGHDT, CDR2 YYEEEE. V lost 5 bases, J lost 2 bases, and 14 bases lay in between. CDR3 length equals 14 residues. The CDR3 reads CASRGEGVPYEQYF. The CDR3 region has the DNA TGTGCCAGCAGGGGTGAGGGGGTCCCCTACGAGCAGTACTTC.

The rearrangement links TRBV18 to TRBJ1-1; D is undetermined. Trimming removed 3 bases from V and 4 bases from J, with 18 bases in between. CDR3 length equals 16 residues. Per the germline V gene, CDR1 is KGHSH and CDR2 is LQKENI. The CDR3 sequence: CASSPSAWGGGTEAFF. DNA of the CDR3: TGTGCCAGCTCACCGTCCGCATGGGGAGGAGGCACTGAAGCTTTCTTT.

The CDR3 spells CSVNTGAINEQFF. CDR3 in DNA: TGCAGCGTTAATACGGGAGCGATCAATGAGCAGTTCTTC. V is TRBV29-1 and J is TRBJ2-1; D may be TRBD2 (6 bases). The CDR3 consists of 13 residues. The V end was cut by 5 bases, the J end by 6 bases, with 14 bases between. Germline loops: CDR1 SQVTM, CDR2 ANQGSEA.

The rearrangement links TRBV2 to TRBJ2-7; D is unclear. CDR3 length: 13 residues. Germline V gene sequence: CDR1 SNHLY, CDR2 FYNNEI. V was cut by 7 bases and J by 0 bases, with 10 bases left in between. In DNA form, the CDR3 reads TGTGCCAGCAAAGGGTTCTCCTCCTACGAGCAGTACTTC. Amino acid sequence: CASKGFSSYEQYF.

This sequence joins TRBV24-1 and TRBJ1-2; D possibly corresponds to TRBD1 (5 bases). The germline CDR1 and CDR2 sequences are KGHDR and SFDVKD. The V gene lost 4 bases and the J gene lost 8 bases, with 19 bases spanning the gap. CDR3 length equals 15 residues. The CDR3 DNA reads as TGTGCCACCAGTGACCCAAAAAGCGGGGGGTACGGCTACACCTTC. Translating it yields CATSDPKSGGYGYTF.

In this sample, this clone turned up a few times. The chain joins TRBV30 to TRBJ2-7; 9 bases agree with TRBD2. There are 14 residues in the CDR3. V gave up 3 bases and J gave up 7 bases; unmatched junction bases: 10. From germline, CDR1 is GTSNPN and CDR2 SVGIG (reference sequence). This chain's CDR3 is CAWSVKGTSLEQYF. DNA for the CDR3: TGTGCCTGGAGCGTTAAAGGGACTAGCCTAGAGCAGTACTTC. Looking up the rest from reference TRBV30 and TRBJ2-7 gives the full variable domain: SQTIHQWPATLVQPVGSPLSLECTVEGTSNPNLYWYRQAAGRGLQLLFYSVGIGQISSEVPQNLSASRPQDRQFILSSKKLLLSDSGFYLCAWSVKGTSLEQYFGPGTRLTVT.

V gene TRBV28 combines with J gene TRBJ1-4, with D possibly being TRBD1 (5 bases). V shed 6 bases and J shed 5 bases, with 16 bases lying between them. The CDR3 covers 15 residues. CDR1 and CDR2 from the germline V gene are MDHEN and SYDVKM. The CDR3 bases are TGTGCCAGCAGCCCATGGGGGGGTAGGAATGAAAAACTGTTTTTT. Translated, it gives CASSPWGGRNEKLFF.

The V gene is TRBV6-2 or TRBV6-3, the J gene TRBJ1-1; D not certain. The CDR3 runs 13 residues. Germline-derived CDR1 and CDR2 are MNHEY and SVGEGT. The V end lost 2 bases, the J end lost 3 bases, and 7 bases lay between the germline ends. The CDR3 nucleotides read TGTGCCAGCAGTTACGAGGCAGACACTGAAGCTTTCTTT. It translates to CASSYEADTEAFF.

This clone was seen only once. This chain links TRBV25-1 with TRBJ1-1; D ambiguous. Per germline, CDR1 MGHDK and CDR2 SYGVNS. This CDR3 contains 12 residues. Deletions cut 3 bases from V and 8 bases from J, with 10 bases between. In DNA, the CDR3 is TGTGCCAGCAGTGACCAGGTTCAGGAAGCTTTCTTT. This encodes CASSDQVQEAFF.

The CDR3, as DNA: TGTGCCAGCGCAACTGATCAGCCCCAGCATTTT. This gives the protein CASATDQPQHF. The chain joins TRBV28 to TRBJ1-5; no firm D call. Trimming shortened V by 8 bases and J by 5 bases, and 7 bases separated the two germline ends. Germline V gives CDR1 MDHEN, CDR2 SYDVKM. The CDR3 runs to 11 residues. Drawing the rest from reference TRBV28 and TRBJ1-5, the complete variable domain is DVKVTQSSRYLVKRTGEKVFLECVQDMDHENMFWYRQDPGLGLRLIYFSYDVKMKEKGDIPEGYSVSREKKERFSLILESASTNQTSMYLCASATDQPQHFGDGTRLSIL.